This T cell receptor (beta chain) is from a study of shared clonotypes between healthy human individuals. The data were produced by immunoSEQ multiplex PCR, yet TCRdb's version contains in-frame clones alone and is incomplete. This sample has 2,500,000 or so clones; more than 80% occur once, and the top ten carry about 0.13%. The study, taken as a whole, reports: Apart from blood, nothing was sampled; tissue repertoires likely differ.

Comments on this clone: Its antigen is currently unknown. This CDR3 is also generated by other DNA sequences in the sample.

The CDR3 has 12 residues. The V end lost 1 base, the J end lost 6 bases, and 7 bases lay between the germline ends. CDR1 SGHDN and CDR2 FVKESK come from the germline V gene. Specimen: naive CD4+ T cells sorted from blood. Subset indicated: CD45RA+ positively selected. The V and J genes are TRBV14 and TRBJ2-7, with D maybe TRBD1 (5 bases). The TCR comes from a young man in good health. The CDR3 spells CASSQVRAEQYF. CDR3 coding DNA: TGTGCCAGCAGCCAAGTCAGGGCCGAGCAGTACTTC.